This is a list of T cell receptor beta chains from one sample in a study of T cell responses to AZD1222 COVID-19 vaccine. Some clones are missing from TCRdb's copy, which holds only in-frame ones; the method was immunoSEQ multiplex PCR. In total, the table holds about 140,000 clones. Source material: peripheral blood. The receptors originated from an adult in good health. Each CDR3 is given with its conserved first and last residue. Each record gives: V gene, J gene, CDR3 protein.

TRBV6-5,TRBJ1-4,CAAGRDRTNEKLFF
TRBV5-1,TRBJ2-7,CASSVSPGTGGHEQYF
TRBV6-5,TRBJ1-3,CASSSDRSPGNTIYF
TRBV12-3/TRBV12-4,TRBJ2-3,CASILGRTDTQYF
TRBV7-9,TRBJ2-3,CASSLTDPTGFRTDTQYF
TRBV2,TRBJ2-3,CASTGGDTGTDTQYF
TRBV30,TRBJ2-3,CAWSGLAGGVDTQYF
TRBV9,TRBJ1-4,CASSAGAANEKLFF
TRBV28,TRBJ2-7,CASSSGTSFREQYF
TRBV11-2,TRBJ2-7,CASSLGTVPYEQYF
TRBV28,TRBJ2-5,CASSLSVGFVQETQYF
TRBV6-5,TRBJ2-2,CASMLSGLGELFF
TRBV19,TRBJ1-1,CASSIKGFGTEAFF
TRBV18,TRBJ1-2,CASSPRRGQDSYGYTF
TRBV4-2,TRBJ1-1,CASSPRQGSNTEAFF
TRBV20-1,TRBJ1-1,CSAERDTEAFF
TRBV5-1,TRBJ1-3,CASSLATGGNTIYF
TRBV20-1,TRBJ1-1,CSASGDRAGSEAFF
TRBV2,TRBJ1-2,CASSQSRDSRTNYGYTF
TRBV5-1,TRBJ1-1,CASSLAGGRGFDTEAFF
TRBV18,TRBJ1-5,CASSPGQGAINQPQHF
TRBV11-2,TRBJ2-5,CASSSVGAGGQYF
TRBV7-9,TRBJ1-1,CASSLAGGHTEAFF
TRBV5-5,TRBJ2-7,CASSLGPGRGSYEQYF
TRBV9,TRBJ2-2,CASSGRTSNTGELFF
TRBV30,TRBJ1-3,CAWTLTGYSGNTIYF
TRBV7-6,TRBJ1-3,CASRNPLEGSRESGNTIYF
TRBV19,TRBJ2-7,CASKSGAAPYEQYF
TRBV11-1,TRBJ1-2,CASSLRDSPSYGYTF